The 15 T cell receptor beta chains given below trace back to one sample, sequenced in a study of OX40 agonist ivuxolimab in advanced cancers. Only in-frame clones appear in the TCRdb table, and some are missing; sequencing was by immunoSEQ multiplex PCR. The sample records roughly 70,000 clones, 85% to 90% being singletons. The material was CD4+ or CD8+ T cells sorted from blood, obtained in a trial of the OX40 agonist ivuxolimab. The source is an adult with an advanced solid tumor such as melanoma, head and neck, liver or kidney cancer.

This rearrangement joins TRBV5-1 to TRBJ2-1, with D uncertain. CDR3 length: 13 amino acids. Germline V gives CDR1 SGHRS, CDR2 YFSETQ. V was trimmed by 0 bases and J by 10 bases, leaving 11 bases between them. CDR3 bases: TGCGCCAGCAGCTTGGCCACCGAGAGGGAGCAGTTCTTC. Its protein is CASSLATEREQFF.

The chain is built from TRBV30 and TRBJ2-5; D is unresolved. V lost 4 bases, J lost 5 bases, and 17 bases lay in between. In germline, CDR1 is GTSNPN, CDR2 SVGIG (reference sequence). The CDR3 extends over 14 amino acids. CDR3 sequence: CAWTTALRSETQYF. CDR3 DNA: TGTGCCTGGACGACGGCCCTCCGTAGCGAGACCCAGTACTTC.

The chain carries TRBV7-9 and TRBJ2-1; D remains unclear. The germline V gene has CDR1 SEHNR and CDR2 FQNEAQ (reference sequence). The ends were cut back, 8 bases at V and 3 bases at J, with 20 bases in the middle. This CDR3 spans 16 amino acids. CDR3 region: CASLPPRQEGYNEQFF. In DNA, the CDR3 is TGTGCCAGCCTCCCCCCCAGGCAGGAAGGCTACAATGAGCAGTTCTTC.

The chain uses TRBV11-1 and TRBJ2-1; D not certain. CDR1 is SGHAT, CDR2 FQDESV, per germline (reference sequence). V shed 4 bases and J shed 10 bases, with 14 bases lying between them. The CDR3 spans 13 residues. The CDR3, as DNA: TGTGCCAGCAGCTCGAGACGGTTGGGGGAGCAGTTCTTC. This sequence encodes CASSSRRLGEQFF.

The rearrangement uses TRBV7-9 and TRBJ1-2; D gene uncertain. In germline, CDR1 is SEHNR, CDR2 FQNEAQ (reference sequence). Trimming pared 4 bases from V and 7 bases from J, leaving 10 bases between. This CDR3 is 12 amino acids long. In nucleotides, the CDR3 is TGTGCCAGCAGCTCCCCGGGTAGTGGCTACACCTTC. It codes for CASSSPGSGYTF.

The chain carries TRBV6-6 and TRBJ1-2; D remains unclear. This CDR3 region has 14 residues. Trimming left V 6 bases short and J 0 bases short, with 11 bases between. In germline, CDR1 is MNHNY, CDR2 SVGAGI (reference sequence). CDR3 sequence: CASRPDRANYGYTF. The CDR3 region has the DNA TGTGCCAGCAGACCGGACCGCGCTAACTATGGCTACACCTTC.

The J gene is TRBJ2-1, the V gene TRBV11-1; tentatively, D is TRBD1 (6 bases). V dropped 1 base and J dropped 3 bases, with 10 bases sitting between them. Germline V lookup: CDR1 SGHAT, CDR2 FQDESV (reference sequence). The CDR3 loop spans 15 amino acids. CDR3 coding DNA: TGTGCCAGCAGCTTAGTCAGGGGCGGCTACAATGAGCAGTTCTTC. This gives the protein CASSLVRGGYNEQFF. Using reference TRBV11-1 and TRBJ2-1 for the parts outside the CDR3, the full variable domain is EAEVAQSPRYKITEKSQAVAFWCDPISGHATLYWYRQILGQGPELLVQFQDESVVDDSQLPKDRFSAERLKGVDSTLKIQPAELGDSAMYLCASSLVRGGYNEQFFGPGTRLTVL.

The chain couples TRBV21-1 to TRBJ2-2; TRBD2, the D gene given by the table, was not confirmed from the DNA. TRBV21-1 is a pseudogene. The CDR3 loop spans 16 amino acids. The CDR3: CASSKRSGRSTGELFF. The CDR3 region has the DNA TGTGCCAGCAGCAAACGGAGCGGGAGGTCCACCGGGGAGCTGTTTTTT.

This chain links TRBV20-1 with TRBJ2-3; D unclear. The CDR3 has 11 residues. Germline CDR1 is DFQATT and CDR2 is SNEGSKA (reference sequence). V was pared by 0 bases and J by 7 bases, with 5 bases between. CDR3 in DNA: TGCAGTGCTAGAGAACAGAATACGCAGTATTTT. Translation: CSAREQNTQYF.

This chain joins TRBV18 and TRBJ2-1; D ambiguous. This CDR3 is built from 10 residues. Germline assignment: CDR1 KGHSH and CDR2 LQKENI. The germline V and J ends were trimmed by 5 bases and 9 bases, with 5 bases remaining between them. CDR3 sequence (DNA): TGTGCCAGCTCAAATCTTGAGCAGTTCTTC. Its translation: CASSNLEQFF.

This clone has only one observation. V is TRBV5-1 and J is TRBJ2-7; D unresolved. V lost 0 bases, J lost 2 bases, and 9 bases lay in between. The CDR3 loop spans 14 amino acids. In germline, CDR1 is SGHRS, CDR2 YFSETQ. In DNA form, the CDR3 reads TGCGCCAGCAGCTTGGGACTTCCAGCCTACGAGCAGTACTTC. Translating gives CASSLGLPAYEQYF.

The rearrangement uses TRBV4-1 and TRBJ2-1; 13 bases are shared with TRBD2. Germline values: CDR1 MGHRA, CDR2 YSYEKL. J was trimmed by 10 bases and V by 4 bases; bases with no gene match: 10. The CDR3 consists of 16 residues. The CDR3 DNA is TGCGCCAGCAGCCCCCGGACTAGCGGGAGAGGGGGGGAGCAGTTCTTC. This codes for CASSPRTSGRGGEQFF.

The rearrangement uses TRBV18 and TRBJ2-7; no definite D call. Germline assignment: CDR1 KGHSH and CDR2 LQKENI. V lost 3 bases and J lost 2, with 8 bases in between. The CDR3 has 13 residues. The CDR3 protein is CASSPSRAYEQYF. The CDR3 coding sequence is TGTGCCAGCTCACCTAGTCGGGCCTACGAGCAGTACTTC.

The rearrangement links TRBV6-5 to TRBJ1-5; possibly TRBD1 for D (5 bases). Germline loops: CDR1 MNHEY, CDR2 SVGAGI. The CDR3 runs to 15 residues. Trimming shortened V by 3 bases and J by 6 bases, and 15 bases separated the two germline ends. CDR3 bases: TGTGCCAGCAGTTATGGGGGGGGTGGAGGTCAGCCCCAGCATTTT. Its protein product is CASSYGGGGGQPQHF.

This clone was seen more than once but under ten times. The rearrangement links TRBV2 to TRBJ2-1, with 7 bases aligning to TRBD2. In germline, CDR1 is SNHLY, CDR2 FYNNEI. J lost 7 bases, V lost 1 base, and 7 bases had no gene match. The CDR3 consists of 15 residues. As DNA, the CDR3 is TGTGCCAGCAGTGAAGTCCTAGCGGACCTAAATGAGCAGTTCTTC. Translated: CASSEVLADLNEQFF. The full variable domain, its missing parts supplied by reference TRBV2 and TRBJ2-1, is EPEVTQTPSHQVTQMGQEVILRCVPISNHLYFYWYRQILGQKVEFLVSFYNNEISEKSEIFDDQFSVERPDGSNFTLKIRSTKLEDSAMYFCASSEVLADLNEQFFGPGTRLTVL.